The 17 T cell receptor beta chains given below trace back to one sample, sequenced in a study. One entry per CDR3 protein results from TCRdb running MiXCR on the RT-PCR reads. The repertoire holds about 700,000 distinct CDR3 sequences, with 14% as singletons. Sequences were obtained from memory CD4+ T cells from blood. These receptors were taken from a female donor in good health, serving as a healthy control.

This clonotype has only a few counts. V and J are TRBV7-8 and TRBJ2-3; the D gene could be TRBD1 or TRBD2 (5 bases each). The V end lost 1 base, the J end lost 3 bases, and 14 bases lay between the germline ends. There are 16 residues in the CDR3. Germline assignment: CDR1 SGHVS and CDR2 FQNEAQ. CDR3 in amino acids: CASSLGPLWGTDTQYF. CDR3 DNA: TGTGCCAGCAGCTTAGGTCCCCTGTGGGGGACAGATACGCAGTATTTT.

The J gene is TRBJ1-5, the V gene TRBV24-1, with TRBD1 matching over 8 bases. CDR3 length: 17 amino acids. V lost 2 bases, J lost 1 base, and 6 bases stayed unmatched. Germline loops: CDR1 KGHDR, CDR2 SFDVKD. The CDR3 bases are TGTGCCACCAGTGATTCCCAGACAGGGGTGAGCAATCAGCCCCAGCATTTT. Translating gives CATSDSQTGVSNQPQHF.

This clonotype was found many times. The chain recombines TRBV12-3 or TRBV12-4 with TRBJ2-1; no definite D call. Trimming left V 2 bases short and J 2 bases short, with 7 bases between. The CDR3 is made up of 14 amino acids. CDR3 DNA sequence: TGTGCCAGCAGTTTAACCGGGCCCTACAATGAGCAGTTCTTC. The encoded protein is CASSLTGPYNEQFF.

The rearrangement joins TRBV7-2 to TRBJ2-3, with TRBD2 identical over 9 bases. The germline CDR1 and CDR2 sequences are SGHTA and FQGNSA. The CDR3 consists of 16 residues. V trimming: 5 bases; J trimming: 0 bases; junction bases outside the gene matches: 6. The CDR3 region is CASSRSAGGSTDTQYF. CDR3 coding DNA: TGTGCCAGCAGCAGAAGTGCGGGAGGGAGCACAGATACGCAGTATTTT.

This rearrangement joins TRBV6-6 to TRBJ1-1; D is ambiguous. The CDR3 extends over 13 amino acids. The germline V gene encodes CDR1 MNHNY and CDR2 SVGAGI (reference sequence). V gave up 6 bases and J gave up 1 base, with 9 bases separating them. CDR3 loop: CASRGGGNTEAFF. Here the CDR3 DNA reads TGTGCCAGCAGGGGCGGTGGGAACACTGAAGCTTTCTTT.

This clonotype was detected ten times or more. The rearrangement uses TRBV10-3 and TRBJ2-3; D not certain. Trimming left V 4 bases short and J 6 bases short, with 8 bases between. CDR3 length equals 12 residues. Germline lookup yields CDR1 ENHRY and CDR2 SYGVKD. CDR3 coding DNA: TGTGCCATCAGTGCTAGTGTTGATACGCAGTATTTT. Translating it yields CAISASVDTQYF.

This clonotype was detected a few times. CDR3 nucleotide sequence: TGTGCCACCAGTGAAAACTACCAAGAGACCCAGTACTTC. Amino acid sequence: CATSENYQETQYF. The chain recombines TRBV24-1 with TRBJ2-5; D call uncertain. Germline V gene data show CDR1 as KGHDR and CDR2 as SFDVKD. The CDR3 is 13 residues long. V was clipped by 4 bases and J by 0 bases, with 5 bases between them.

This clonotype was found a few times. The V and J genes are TRBV7-2 and TRBJ2-7, with TRBD1 matching 8 bases. Germline V gene sequence: CDR1 SGHTA, CDR2 FQGNSA. The CDR3 totals 12 residues. The V and J ends lost 4 bases and 11 bases, in that order; junction bases with no gene match: 7. As DNA, the CDR3 is TGTGCCAGCAGCTCGGACAGGGCCCCCGAGTACTTC. Translated: CASSSDRAPEYF.

The chain joins TRBV7-2 to TRBJ1-5; D ambiguous. The V and J ends lost 3 bases and 4 bases respectively, with 10 bases between them. This CDR3 is 14 amino acids long. Per germline, CDR1 SGHTA and CDR2 FQGNSA. CDR3 residues: CASSFSQRNQPQHF. As DNA, the CDR3 is TGTGCCAGCAGCTTTTCTCAGCGAAATCAGCCCCAGCATTTT. Full variable domain (remainder filled in from reference TRBV7-2 and TRBJ1-5): GAGVSQSPSNKVTEKGKDVELRCDPISGHTALYWYRQSLGQGLEFLIYFQGNSAPDKSGLPSDRFSAERTGGSVSTLTIQRTQQEDSAVYLCASSFSQRNQPQHFGDGTRLSIL.

This clonotype was detected many times. The CDR3 spells CAISVSFRGAEQFF. The DNA of the CDR3 is TGTGCCATCAGTGTGAGTTTTAGGGGGGCTGAGCAGTTCTTC. J is TRBJ2-1 and V is TRBV10-3, with D perhaps given as TRBD1 or TRBD2 (6 bases each). This CDR3 contains 14 residues. Germline V gives CDR1 ENHRY, CDR2 SYGVKD. Trimming pared 4 bases from V and 9 bases from J, leaving 16 bases between.

This clonotype was seen many times. The chain is built from TRBV7-2 and TRBJ2-7, with D maybe TRBD2 (6 bases). This CDR3 contains 14 residues. The V and J ends lost 0 bases and 7 bases respectively, with 13 bases between them. The germline gives CDR1 SGHTA, CDR2 FQGNSA. The CDR3 reads CASSLAGDLREQYF. CDR3 in DNA: TGTGCCAGCAGCTTAGCGGGGGACTTGCGGGAGCAGTACTTC.

The chain joins TRBV6-2 or TRBV6-3 to TRBJ2-1, with 8 nucleotides matching TRBD2. The CDR3 has 16 amino acids. Per germline, CDR1 MNHEY and CDR2 SVGEGT. V shed 5 bases and J 4 bases; nucleotides not matched to a gene: 10. The CDR3 nucleotides are TGTGCCAGCAGTCCCCCCAGCGGGAGCCTTTACAATGAGCAGTTCTTC. It translates to CASSPPSGSLYNEQFF.

The table lists this clonotype with many counts. This sequence joins TRBV12-3 or TRBV12-4 and TRBJ2-1; weak D call: TRBD2 (6 bases). V lost 7 bases and J lost 1, with 11 bases in between. This CDR3 has 14 residues. The CDR3 DNA reads TGTGCCAGCATCGCCGGGACTTCCTACAATGAGCAGTTCTTC. This translates into CASIAGTSYNEQFF.

This clonotype was seen repeatedly, ten times or more. The rearrangement joins TRBV6-5 to TRBJ2-3; unclear D gene. The CDR3 has 12 amino acids. Trimming left V 9 bases short and J 2 bases short, with 9 bases between. Germline CDR1 and CDR2: MNHEY and SVGAGI. CDR3 loop: CASSGFTDTQYF. In DNA, the CDR3 is TGTGCCAGTTCCGGGTTCACAGATACGCAGTATTTT.

This clonotype was detected a few times. The rearrangement joins TRBV6-6 to TRBJ2-7, with TRBD2 matching over 11 bases. The CDR3 loop spans 15 amino acids. Per germline, CDR1 MNHNY and CDR2 SVGAGI (reference sequence). J was trimmed by 4 bases and V by 6 bases; bases with no gene match: 8. Here the CDR3 DNA reads TGTGCCAGCAGAGCCGGGACTAGCGGAGCTTACGAGCAGTACTTC. Residues: CASRAGTSGAYEQYF.

The rearrangement uses TRBV6-5 and TRBJ1-1; TRBD1 might be the D (6 bases). Per germline, CDR1 MNHEY and CDR2 SVGAGI. V gave up 6 bases and J gave up 0 bases, with 14 bases separating them. There are 15 residues in the CDR3. The CDR3 is CASSDRDTMNTEAFF. The CDR3 DNA sequence: TGTGCCAGCAGCGACCGGGACACCATGAACACTGAAGCTTTCTTT.

V usage is TRBV11-3 and J usage is TRBJ1-1; D uncertain. The CDR3 length is 17 residues. The ends were cut back, 1 base at V and 1 base at J, with 16 bases in the middle. The germline V gene has CDR1 SGHNT and CDR2 YENEEA. In nucleotides, the CDR3 is TGTGCCAGCAGCTTAGGGGGTTTCTCAGGACGGAACACTGAAGCTTTCTTT. As protein: CASSLGGFSGRNTEAFF.